This TCR beta chain was sequenced during a study of blood T cell repertoires in COVID-19. Study details: Sites in the United States, Italy and Spain provided acute and convalescent COVID-19 samples.

In the authors' workflow: The assay estimated nucleated cells by amplifying reference gene primers. The protocol was immunoSEQ multiplex PCR, while the TCRdb copy is restricted to in-frame clones and leaves out a portion. V, J and clone size are taken as reported in that table, and D and trimming were inferred from the DNA itself. The data show 40,000 or so clones, approximately 85% seen once. The sample consisted of peripheral blood. This TCR was sampled from a man aged 55-75 years with acute or convalescent COVID-19.

The CDR3 coding sequence is TGTGCCAGCAGCTTGGGACAGAACACTGAAGCTTTCTTT. Protein product: CASSLGQNTEAFF. The J gene is TRBJ1-1, the V gene TRBV11-2; the D gene is possibly TRBD1 (6 bases). The CDR3 sequence is 13 residues long. Trimming removed 3 bases at V and 1 base at J, with 6 bases between. The germline gives CDR1 SGHAT, CDR2 FQNNGV.